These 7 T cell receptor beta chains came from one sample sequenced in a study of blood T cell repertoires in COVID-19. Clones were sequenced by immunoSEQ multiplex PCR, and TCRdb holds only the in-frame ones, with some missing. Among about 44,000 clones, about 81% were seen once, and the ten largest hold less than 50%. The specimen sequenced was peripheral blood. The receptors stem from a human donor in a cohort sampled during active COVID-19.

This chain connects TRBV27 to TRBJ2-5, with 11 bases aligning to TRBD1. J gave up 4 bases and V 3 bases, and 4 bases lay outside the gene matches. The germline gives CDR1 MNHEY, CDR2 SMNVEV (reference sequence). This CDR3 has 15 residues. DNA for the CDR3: TGTGCCAGCAGTTTCCTAGGGACAGGGGGAGAGACCCAGTACTTC. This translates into CASSFLGTGGETQYF.

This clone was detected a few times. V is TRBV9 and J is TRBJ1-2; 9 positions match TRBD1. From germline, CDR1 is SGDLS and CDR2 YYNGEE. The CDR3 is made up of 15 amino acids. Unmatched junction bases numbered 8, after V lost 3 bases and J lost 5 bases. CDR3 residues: CASSEAGQGAYGYTF. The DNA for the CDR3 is TGTGCCAGCAGCGAAGCGGGACAGGGAGCATATGGCTACACCTTC.

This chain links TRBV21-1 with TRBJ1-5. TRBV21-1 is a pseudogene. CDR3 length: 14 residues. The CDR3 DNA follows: TGTGCCAGCTTTTCGGGGGATAGCAATCAGCCCCAGCATTTT. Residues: CASFSGDSNQPQHF.

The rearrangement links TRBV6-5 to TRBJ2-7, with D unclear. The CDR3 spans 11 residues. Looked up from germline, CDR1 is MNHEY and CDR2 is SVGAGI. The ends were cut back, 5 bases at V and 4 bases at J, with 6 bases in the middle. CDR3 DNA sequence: TGTGCCAGCAGTCTAGAATACGAGCAGTACGTC. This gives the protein CASSLEYEQYV.

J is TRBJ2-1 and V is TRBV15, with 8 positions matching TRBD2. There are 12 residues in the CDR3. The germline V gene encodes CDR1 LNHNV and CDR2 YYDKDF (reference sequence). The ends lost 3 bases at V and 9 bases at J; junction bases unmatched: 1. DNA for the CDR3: TGTGCCACCAGCAGGGCGGGGGGTGAGCAGTTCTTC. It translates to CATSRAGGEQFF.

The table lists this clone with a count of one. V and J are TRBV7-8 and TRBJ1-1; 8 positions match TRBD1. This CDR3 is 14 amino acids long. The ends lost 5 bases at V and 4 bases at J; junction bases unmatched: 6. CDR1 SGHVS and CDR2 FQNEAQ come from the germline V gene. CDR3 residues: CASSDTGGITEAFF. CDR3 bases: TGTGCCAGCAGCGATACAGGGGGAATCACTGAAGCTTTCTTT.

Here the CDR3 reads CASRRTSGGDYEQYF. CDR3 DNA sequence: TGTGCCAGCCGTAGGACTAGCGGGGGGGACTACGAGCAGTACTTC. The chain uses TRBV21-1 and TRBJ2-7; the listed D gene, TRBD2, was not tested against the DNA. TRBV21-1 is an annotated pseudogene. This CDR3 comprises 15 residues.